A selection of T cell receptor beta chains follows, all from one sample in a study of blood T cell repertoires in COVID-19. Clones were read by immunoSEQ multiplex PCR, and TCRdb kept only the in-frame ones, dropping some. The table records hundreds of thousands of clones, around nine tenths of them present only once. Sequencing used peripheral blood. These receptors were collected from a woman between 55 and 75 years old who had recovered from COVID-19. The CDR3 runs from the conserved cysteine through the conserved F or W. The D gene is left open where the match is weak. Clone size appears in some rows only: once, few, many, or a class for an expanded clone.

DNA: TGTGCCAGCAGTATAGACTCTCCTAGCACAGATACGCAGTATTTT
CDR3: CASSIDSPSTDTQYF
D: NA
V: TRBV6-5
size: NA
J: TRBJ2-3

DNA: TGCGCCAGCAGCTCAGATTTTCTTACTGAAGCTTTCTTT
CDR3: CASSSDFLTEAFF
D: NA
V: TRBV5-1
size: NA
J: TRBJ1-1

DNA: TGCGCCAGCCTCCCCGGACACACGAACACCGGGGAGCTGTTTTTT
CDR3: CASLPGHTNTGELFF
D: NA
V: TRBV5-1
size: NA
J: TRBJ2-2

DNA: TGTGCCAGCAGCTTGGGCGACTATGGCTACACCTTC
CDR3: CASSLGDYGYTF
D: NA
V: TRBV5-4
size: once
J: TRBJ1-2

DNA: TGTGCCAGCAGCTTGGACCTAGTAGTCACAGGCGGTCAGCCCCAGCATTTT
CDR3: CASSLDLVVTGGQPQHF
D: NA
V: TRBV5-5
size: NA
J: TRBJ1-5

DNA: TGTGCCAGTAGTATGTCCACTTCGGGTCGGACTGAAGCTTTCTTT
CDR3: CASSMSTSGRTEAFF
D: NA
V: TRBV19
size: NA
J: TRBJ1-1

DNA: TGTGCCAGCAGTTACTCGAGTCGCAGGGCCTATACCTTC
CDR3: CASSYSSRRAYTF
D: NA
V: TRBV6-2/TRBV6-3
size: NA
J: TRBJ1-2

DNA: TGCGCCAGCAGCCAAGATTGGGGGGGCTCCCCGTCCTACGAGCAGTACTTC
CDR3: CASSQDWGGSPSYEQYF
D: NA
V: TRBV4-3
size: NA
J: TRBJ2-7

DNA: TGTGCCAGCAGCTTAAAGGGGGTTAACAAAAACATTCAGTACTTC
CDR3: CASSLKGVNKNIQYF
D: NA
V: TRBV7-9
size: NA
J: TRBJ2-4

DNA: TGTGCCAGTAGTCAGGGACTGACCCGGCGCACCGGGGAGCTGTTTTTT
CDR3: CASSQGLTRRTGELFF
D: NA
V: TRBV19
size: NA
J: TRBJ2-2

DNA: TGTGCCAGCTCACCAACAGGGGACCCTGGAAACACCATATATTTT
CDR3: CASSPTGDPGNTIYF
D: TRBD1
V: TRBV18
size: NA
J: TRBJ1-3

DNA: TGTGCCAGCAGCCAAGATTGGGCCGTCTCCTACGAGCAGTACTTC
CDR3: CASSQDWAVSYEQYF
D: NA
V: TRBV4-2
size: NA
J: TRBJ2-7

DNA: TGTGCCAGCAGCCAAGTGGACAGTAATTCACCCCTCCACTTT
CDR3: CASSQVDSNSPLHF
D: NA
V: TRBV3-1/TRBV3-2
size: NA
J: TRBJ1-6

DNA: TGTGCCAGCCTGACAGGGATGAACACCGGGGAGCTGTTTTTT
CDR3: CASLTGMNTGELFF
D: TRBD1
V: TRBV19
size: NA
J: TRBJ2-2

DNA: TGTGCCAGCAGCTTAGGGACTGTCGGGGAGCTGTTTTTT
CDR3: CASSLGTVGELFF
D: NA
V: TRBV9
size: NA
J: TRBJ2-2

DNA: TGTGCCAGCAGCTCACAGGGGGGGGACACTGAAGCTTTCTTT
CDR3: CASSSQGGDTEAFF
D: TRBD1
V: TRBV7-2
size: NA
J: TRBJ1-1

DNA: TGTGCCAGCAGTTTGAACAGGGAGATGTACTACACCTTC
CDR3: CASSLNREMYYTF
D: NA
V: TRBV27
size: NA
J: TRBJ1-2

DNA: TGTGCCAGTAGCTCAGCACAGGGCCTTGGGGCCAACGTCCTGACTTTC
CDR3: CASSSAQGLGANVLTF
D: NA
V: TRBV19
size: NA
J: TRBJ2-6

DNA: TGTGCCAGCCGGCCCGAGGCGATAGATACGCAGTATTTT
CDR3: CASRPEAIDTQYF
D: NA
V: TRBV2
size: NA
J: TRBJ2-3

DNA: TGTGCCAGCAGCTTAGGAGTAGGGCGGGGGCTGCGCACAGATACGCAGTATTTT
CDR3: CASSLGVGRGLRTDTQYF
D: NA
V: TRBV7-9
size: NA
J: TRBJ2-3

DNA: TGTGCCGGCGGGTGGTACAATGAGCAGTTCTTC
CDR3: CAGGWYNEQFF
D: NA
V: TRBV6-5
size: NA
J: TRBJ2-1

DNA: TGTGCCAGTAGTATCGACCGGGTTCGCACAGATACGCAGTATTTT
CDR3: CASSIDRVRTDTQYF
D: NA
V: TRBV19
size: NA
J: TRBJ2-3

DNA: TGTGCCAGCAGTTACTCACCAGGGGGTACAGAGACCCAGTACTTC
CDR3: CASSYSPGGTETQYF
D: TRBD1
V: TRBV6-5
size: once
J: TRBJ2-5

DNA: TGTGCCAGCAGCCAAGAGGTAGGAGGTCCGGCCGTCGAGCAGTACTTC
CDR3: CASSQEVGGPAVEQYF
D: NA
V: TRBV3-1/TRBV3-2
size: once
J: TRBJ2-7

DNA: TGCGCCAGCAGCCATTTAGGACAGGGGGCCGACACCTTC
CDR3: CASSHLGQGADTF
D: TRBD1
V: TRBV4-3
size: NA
J: TRBJ1-2

DNA: TGTGCCAGCAGTCCCAGACAGGGGAACTATGGCTACACCTTC
CDR3: CASSPRQGNYGYTF
D: TRBD1
V: TRBV6-5
size: NA
J: TRBJ1-2

DNA: TGTGCCAGCAGCCCAGGACTAGCGGGGGACCCCACGCTGAAAGAGACCCAGTACTTC
CDR3: CASSPGLAGDPTLKETQYF
D: TRBD2
V: TRBV5-4
size: NA
J: TRBJ2-5

DNA: TGTGCCAGCAGGGGGGGGCTTAGTGAAAAACTGTTTTTT
CDR3: CASRGGLSEKLFF
D: NA
V: TRBV2
size: NA
J: TRBJ1-4

DNA: TGTGCCAGCAGTTCAAGCGGGGGGCTCAATGAGCAGTTCTTC
CDR3: CASSSSGGLNEQFF
D: TRBD2
V: TRBV28
size: NA
J: TRBJ2-1

DNA: TGTGCCAGCAGCTTAGATGGGCGTTACAATGAGCAGTTCTTC
CDR3: CASSLDGRYNEQFF
D: NA
V: TRBV7-3
size: NA
J: TRBJ2-1

DNA: TGTGCCAGCGGGCAGAAGACAGCCCTTTCGCCCCTCCACTTT
CDR3: CASGQKTALSPLHF
D: NA
V: TRBV6-5
size: NA
J: TRBJ1-6

DNA: TGTGCCAGCAGTTTTCCGGGACTAGCGGGATGGGTAGGTGAGCAGTTCTTC
CDR3: CASSFPGLAGWVGEQFF
D: TRBD2
V: TRBV27
size: NA
J: TRBJ2-1

DNA: TGTGCCAGCTCACCAGCGACAGGGAATGAAAAACTGTTTTTT
CDR3: CASSPATGNEKLFF
D: TRBD1
V: TRBV18
size: NA
J: TRBJ1-4

DNA: TGTGCCAGCAATAGGGACACTCAATCCGGAACCTTCTATGGCTACACCTTC
CDR3: CASNRDTQSGTFYGYTF
D: NA
V: TRBV5-5
size: NA
J: TRBJ1-2

DNA: TGTGCCAGCAGCCCGCCGAGTATGGCTAACTATGGCTACACCTTC
CDR3: CASSPPSMANYGYTF
D: NA
V: TRBV5-5
size: NA
J: TRBJ1-2

DNA: TGTGCCAGCAGACCGGGACAGTCCTATCAGCCCCAGCATTTT
CDR3: CASRPGQSYQPQHF
D: TRBD1
V: TRBV28
size: NA
J: TRBJ1-5

DNA: TGTGCCAGTAGTATAATGCCCGGGACAGATGGCTACACCTTC
CDR3: CASSIMPGTDGYTF
D: TRBD1
V: TRBV19
size: NA
J: TRBJ1-2

DNA: TGTGCCAGCAGCTTGGCCGGGAAGGGAGAGCAGTACTTC
CDR3: CASSLAGKGEQYF
D: NA
V: TRBV5-8
size: NA
J: TRBJ2-7

DNA: TGTGCCAGCAGGAGCGGGGGGGCCAACACCGGGGAGCTGTTTTTT
CDR3: CASRSGGANTGELFF
D: TRBD2
V: TRBV6-5
size: NA
J: TRBJ2-2

DNA: TGTGCCAGCAGCTTGGGGGGTAGCGGAGCAGATACGCAGTATTTT
CDR3: CASSLGGSGADTQYF
D: NA
V: TRBV5-4
size: many
J: TRBJ2-3

DNA: TGTGCCAGCAGTGTTGGGACTTCCGGCTCTGGGGCCAACGTCCTGACTTTC
CDR3: CASSVGTSGSGANVLTF
D: NA
V: TRBV6-1
size: NA
J: TRBJ2-6

DNA: TGTGCCAGTAGTGCTGGAGGCCCCAAGGACTTC
CDR3: CASSAGGPKDF
D: NA
V: TRBV19
size: NA
J: TRBJ2-5

DNA: TGTGCCAGCAGCGTCACAGGGCTGCATAATTCACCCCTCCACTTT
CDR3: CASSVTGLHNSPLHF
D: NA
V: TRBV7-8
size: NA
J: TRBJ1-6

DNA: TGTGCCAGTACCAGGGATGCCCAGCCCCAGCATTTT
CDR3: CASTRDAQPQHF
D: NA
V: TRBV19
size: few
J: TRBJ1-5

DNA: TGTGCCATCTCCGGAGGGGGACTAAGCACAGATACGCAGTATTTT
CDR3: CAISGGGLSTDTQYF
D: NA
V: TRBV28
size: NA
J: TRBJ2-3

DNA: TGTGCTAGTGGTTTGGGGACAGGGTCAGGAGATACGCAGTATTTT
CDR3: CASGLGTGSGDTQYF
D: TRBD1
V: TRBV12-5
size: NA
J: TRBJ2-3

DNA: TGTGCCAGCAGCTCTGACAGGATATATGGCTACACCTTC
CDR3: CASSSDRIYGYTF
D: NA
V: TRBV7-2
size: NA
J: TRBJ1-2

DNA: TGTGCCAGCAGCTTAGCAGGGTCAGGGGACCACGAGCAGTACTTC
CDR3: CASSLAGSGDHEQYF
D: NA
V: TRBV11-3
size: NA
J: TRBJ2-7

DNA: TGTGCCAGCAGCGTAGATGGCGGCTCCTACAATGAGCAGTTCTTC
CDR3: CASSVDGGSYNEQFF
D: NA
V: TRBV9
size: NA
J: TRBJ2-1

DNA: NA
CDR3: CASSRGFGQGARNQPQHF
D: NA
V: TRBV21-1
size: NA
J: TRBJ1-5

DNA: TGTGCCAGCAGCTTGGGGGTGGGGCGAAATCAGCCCCAGCATTTT
CDR3: CASSLGVGRNQPQHF
D: NA
V: TRBV5-8
size: NA
J: TRBJ1-5

DNA: TGTGCCAGCAGCCAAGACGGGTTCTATGGCTACACCTTC
CDR3: CASSQDGFYGYTF
D: NA
V: TRBV3-1/TRBV3-2
size: NA
J: TRBJ1-2

DNA: TGTGCCAGCAGCGTAGATGCAGGGGGCGAGGAGACCCAGTACTTC
CDR3: CASSVDAGGEETQYF
D: TRBD1
V: TRBV9
size: few
J: TRBJ2-5

DNA: TGTGCCAGTAGTATAGAGGGCAGGGGAACAGATACGCAGTATTTT
CDR3: CASSIEGRGTDTQYF
D: NA
V: TRBV19
size: NA
J: TRBJ2-3

DNA: TGTGCCATCAGAATGGGGGGACCATTCACCAATTCACCCCTCCACTTT
CDR3: CAIRMGGPFTNSPLHF
D: NA
V: TRBV10-3
size: NA
J: TRBJ1-6

DNA: TGTGCCAGTAGTATGGGGCGGGGGGAAGAGACCCAGTACTTC
CDR3: CASSMGRGEETQYF
D: TRBD2
V: TRBV19
size: NA
J: TRBJ2-5

DNA: TGTGCCAGTAGTCCTCGTGGGCGCCAAGCCCACGAGCAGTACTTC
CDR3: CASSPRGRQAHEQYF
D: NA
V: TRBV19
size: NA
J: TRBJ2-7